These 26 T cell receptor beta chains were all obtained from the same sample, sequenced in a study of T cell responses to AZD1222 COVID-19 vaccine. Measured with immunoSEQ multiplex PCR; TCRdb has only the in-frame clones, and not every one. The repertoire holds 240,000 or so clones, with just over 90% as singletons. This specimen was peripheral blood, taken on day 0 of AZD1222 vaccination. These receptors originate from an adult in good health.

The rearrangement links TRBV15 to TRBJ1-2, with 8 bases identical to TRBD1. Germline loops: CDR1 LNHNV, CDR2 YYDKDF (reference sequence). With 5 bases clipped from V and 8 bases from J, the junction kept 10 bases outside the gene matches. The CDR3 is 14 residues long. As DNA, the CDR3 is TGTGCCACCAGCTCGGACAGGGAACGGGGGGGCTACACCTTC. Its protein is CATSSDRERGGYTF.

The CDR3 DNA sequence: TGCGCCAGCAGCTTGGCCAGAATCACCAGCGGGGGCTTCTACAATGAGCAGTTCTTC. It encodes CASSLARITSGGFYNEQFF. The chain has TRBV5-1 and TRBJ2-1, with 8 bases matching TRBD2. This CDR3 region has 19 residues. V was clipped by 0 bases and J by 3 bases; unmatched bases: 14. Germline V CDR1 and CDR2: SGHRS, YFSETQ.

The table lists this clone with a few counts. The rearrangement uses TRBV3-1 (or the pseudogene TRBV3-2) and TRBJ1-4, with 11 bases aligning to TRBD1. This CDR3 is built from 18 residues. Losses at the gene ends were 1 base for V and 4 bases for J; bases not matched to a gene: 8. Looked up from germline, CDR1 is LGHDT and CDR2 is YNNKEL (reference sequence). DNA for the CDR3: TGTGCCAGCAGCCAAGTCCCCCCGGACAGGGGGCGTAATGAAAAACTGTTTTTT. It codes for CASSQVPPDRGRNEKLFF.

The rearrangement links TRBV3-1 (or the pseudogene TRBV3-2) to TRBJ1-2; 7 bases map to TRBD1. V lost 8 bases, J lost 8 bases, and 11 bases stayed unmatched. This CDR3 is 13 amino acids long. Germline CDR1 is LGHDT and CDR2 is YNNKEL (reference sequence). Here the CDR3 reads CASGPGGQWGYTF. CDR3 in DNA: TGTGCCAGCGGCCCAGGGGGTCAATGGGGCTACACCTTC.

The rearrangement joins TRBV5-5 to TRBJ2-5; 8 nucleotides match TRBD2. V trimming: 4 bases; J trimming: 5 bases; junction bases outside the gene matches: 13. Germline assignment: CDR1 SGHKS and CDR2 YYEKEE (reference sequence). The CDR3 is made up of 16 amino acids. The DNA of the CDR3 is TGTGCCAGCAGCGCCCGACTAGCGAAGCCCGAGGAGACCCAGTACTTC. It translates to CASSARLAKPEETQYF.

This chain's CDR3 is CASSGREHYEQYF. CDR3 in DNA: TGTGCCAGCAGTGGGCGGGAGCACTACGAGCAGTACTTC. J is TRBJ2-7 and V is TRBV7-3, with 7 positions matching TRBD2. The CDR3 contains 13 residues. The germline V gene has CDR1 SGHTA and CDR2 FQGTGA. The ends lost 6 bases at V and 3 bases at J; junction bases unmatched: 5.

V and J are TRBV19 and TRBJ2-5; TRBD2 agrees at 9 bases. With V trimmed by 3 bases and J by 4 bases, 6 bases remained unmatched. Germline CDR1 reads LNHDA; CDR2 reads SQIVND (reference sequence). The CDR3 contains 15 residues. The CDR3 bases are TGTGCCAGTAGTATGGGGGCTAGCGGGACAGAGACCCAGTACTTC. Protein product: CASSMGASGTETQYF.

This chain uses TRBV2 with TRBJ1-5; D is possibly TRBD1 (5 bases). The ends were cut back, 7 bases at V and 7 bases at J, with 17 bases in the middle. CDR1 SNHLY and CDR2 FYNNEI come from the germline V gene. CDR3 size: 14 residues. The CDR3 region is CASNPFTSGQPQHF. The CDR3, as DNA: TGTGCCAGCAACCCTTTTACTTCAGGGCAGCCCCAGCATTTT.

The chain is built from TRBV5-1 and TRBJ2-5; either TRBD1 or TRBD2 may fit D (5 bases each). The CDR3 is 13 amino acids. Looked up from germline, CDR1 is SGHRS and CDR2 is YFSETQ. The germline V and J ends were trimmed by 2 bases and 5 bases, with 10 bases remaining between them. Written as DNA, the CDR3 is TGCGCCAGCAGCTTCGGGGCTCGGGAGACCCAGTACTTC. Translating it yields CASSFGARETQYF.

The gene calls are TRBV6-5 and TRBJ1-2, with D unclear. CDR1 and CDR2 (germline): MNHEY, SVGAGI. Trimming shortened V by 6 bases and J by 0 bases, and 11 bases separated the two germline ends. The CDR3 length is 14 residues. This chain's CDR3 is CASRGVTSNYGYTF. DNA of the CDR3: TGTGCCAGCAGGGGAGTGACCTCTAACTATGGCTACACCTTC.

This rearrangement joins TRBV6-5 to TRBJ1-2; 9 nucleotides agree with TRBD1. This CDR3 is built from 12 residues. The V gene end was trimmed by 8 bases and the J gene end by 7 bases; junction bases not matched to a gene: 5. CDR1 and CDR2 (germline): MNHEY, SVGAGI. This CDR3 reads CASRDRVFGYTF. The CDR3 nucleotides read TGTGCCAGCCGGGACAGGGTCTTTGGCTACACCTTC.

V usage is TRBV7-3 and J usage is TRBJ1-2; 10 bases are a match to TRBD1. The trim removed 5 bases at V and 7 bases at J, leaving 4 bases unmatched. This CDR3 has 13 residues. Germline-derived CDR1 and CDR2 are SGHTA and FQGTGA. CDR3 sequence (DNA): TGTGCCAGCAGCCCCGGGACAGGGGCTGGCTACACCTTC. Translation: CASSPGTGAGYTF.

The chain combines TRBV7-4 with TRBJ2-3; D remains ambiguous. V lost 8 bases and J 1 base, leaving 16 bases between the germline ends. The CDR3 runs to 15 residues. Germline lookup yields CDR1 SGHVT and CDR2 SQSDAQ. CDR3 amino acids: CASSSARARTDTQYF. The CDR3 bases are TGTGCCAGCTCATCTGCTAGAGCCCGCACAGATACGCAGTATTTT.

The count of this clone is one. The chain uses TRBV5-5 and TRBJ2-3, with D possibly being TRBD1 or TRBD2 (5 bases each). Germline V gene sequence: CDR1 SGHKS, CDR2 YYEKEE (reference sequence). V dropped 2 bases and J dropped 10 bases, with 14 bases sitting between them. The CDR3 extends over 13 amino acids. The DNA for the CDR3 is TGTGCCAGCAGCTTACCGGGGCCAGCCCCGCAGTATTTT. Residues: CASSLPGPAPQYF.

The V gene is TRBV19, the J gene TRBJ1-1; D not resolved. From germline, CDR1 is LNHDA and CDR2 SQIVND (reference sequence). Trimming removed 1 base from V and 4 bases from J, with 7 bases in between. This CDR3 spans 13 amino acids. The CDR3 spells CASSIGLGTEAFF. CDR3 in DNA: TGTGCCAGTAGTATAGGCCTGGGCACTGAAGCTTTCTTT. The full variable domain, in which reference TRBV19 and TRBJ1-1 provide the parts outside the CDR3, is DGGITQSPKYLFRKEGQNVTLSCEQNLNHDAMYWYRQDPGQGLRLIYYSQIVNDFQKGDIAEGYSVSREKKESFPLTVTSAQKNPTAFYLCASSIGLGTEAFFGQGTRLTVV.

The chain links TRBV7-6 to TRBJ2-7; 8 bases are a match to TRBD1. V was clipped by 4 bases and J by 4 bases; unmatched bases: 9. This CDR3 comprises 15 residues. In germline, CDR1 is SGHVS, CDR2 FNYEAQ. The CDR3 DNA follows: TGTGCCAGCAGCTCCCCCCGGACAGGGTTGTACGAGCAGTACTTC. The encoded protein is CASSSPRTGLYEQYF. Together with reference TRBV7-6 and TRBJ2-7, the CDR3 gives the full variable domain: GAGVSQSPRYKVTKRGQDVALRCDPISGHVSLYWYRQALGQGPEFLTYFNYEAQQDKSGLPNDRFSAERPEGSISTLTIQRTEQRDSAMYRCASSSPRTGLYEQYFGPGTRLTVT.

This chain joins TRBV11-3 and TRBJ1-3; D gene ambiguous. V was shortened by 5 bases and J by 0 bases, with 11 bases between the two germline ends. Germline-derived CDR1 and CDR2 are SGHNT and YENEEA. The length of the CDR3 is 15 residues. CDR3 sequence (DNA): TGTGCCAGCAGCCTCAAGGTGAACTCTGGAAACACCATATATTTT. It translates to CASSLKVNSGNTIYF.

The chain has TRBV28 and TRBJ1-5, with D possibly being TRBD1 (6 bases). CDR3 length: 16 amino acids. Trimming removed 5 bases at V and 0 bases at J, with 14 bases between. CDR1 is MDHEN, CDR2 SYDVKM, per germline. CDR3 coding DNA: TGTGCCAGCAGTCCCCCCAGGGGAGATAGCAATCAGCCCCAGCATTTT. Translation gives CASSPPRGDSNQPQHF.

This chain connects TRBV19 to TRBJ1-6, with D unresolved. The CDR3 has 15 amino acids. Deletions cut 6 bases from V and 7 bases from J, with 16 bases between. CDR1 is LNHDA, CDR2 SQIVND, per germline (reference sequence). In nucleotides, the CDR3 is TGTGCCAGTAGACCTTGGGCGACAACCAATTCACCCCTCCACTTT. Translating gives CASRPWATTNSPLHF.

The chain uses TRBV19 and TRBJ2-1, with D perhaps matching TRBD1 or TRBD2 (5 bases each). This CDR3 comprises 13 residues. Germline CDR1 reads LNHDA; CDR2 reads SQIVND (reference sequence). V dropped 6 bases and J dropped 5 bases, with 11 bases sitting between them. The CDR3 region has the DNA TGTGCCAGTAGAAGGGACCCAGACAATGAGCAGTTCTTC. Its translation: CASRRDPDNEQFF.

CDR3 protein: CASSLAATGQGGAFF. Here the CDR3 DNA reads TGCGCCAGCAGCTTGGCAGCGACAGGACAAGGGGGAGCTTTCTTT. This chain links TRBV5-1 with TRBJ1-1, with D possibly being TRBD1 (6 bases). This CDR3 comprises 15 residues. Germline assignment: CDR1 SGHRS and CDR2 YFSETQ. V was clipped by 0 bases and J by 10 bases, with 19 bases between them. The full variable domain, in which reference TRBV5-1 and TRBJ1-1 provide the parts outside the CDR3, is KAGVTQTPRYLIKTRGQQVTLSCSPISGHRSVSWYQQTPGQGLQFLFEYFSETQRNKGNFPGRFSGRQFSNSRSEMNVSTLELGDSALYLCASSLAATGQGGAFFGQGTRLTVV.

The chain recombines TRBV2 with TRBJ1-1; D perhaps matches TRBD1 (5 bases). Germline V gene lookup returns CDR1 SNHLY and CDR2 FYNNEI. The length of the CDR3 is 15 residues. Trimming cost V 6 bases and J 4 bases, with 18 bases left between them. The CDR3 bases are TGTGCCAGCAGAGGTGCGGGGACGCAGGCCACTGAAGCTTTCTTT. Protein: CASRGAGTQATEAFF.

The chain employs TRBV5-1 and TRBJ2-6, with TRBD1 identical over 11 bases. Germline V lookup: CDR1 SGHRS, CDR2 YFSETQ. With V trimmed by 4 bases and J by 8 bases, 5 bases remained unmatched. The CDR3 consists of 15 residues. The CDR3 coding sequence is TGCGCCAGCAGCCGGGGGACAGGGGGGACCAACGTCCTGACTTTC. It encodes CASSRGTGGTNVLTF.

This clone was picked up one time. CDR3 DNA sequence: TGTGCCAGCAGCCAAGGTAGCGGCAGTGAGCAGTTCTTC. Translating it yields CASSQGSGSEQFF. The gene calls are TRBV3-1 (or the pseudogene TRBV3-2) and TRBJ2-1, with a possible D match to TRBD2 (6 bases). Germline assignment: CDR1 LGHDT and CDR2 YNNKEL (reference sequence). V dropped 1 base and J dropped 9 bases, with 10 bases sitting between them. The CDR3 loop spans 13 amino acids.

V is TRBV20-1 and J is TRBJ1-1; D not certain. Germline CDR1 and CDR2: DFQATT and SNEGSKA (reference sequence). The germline V and J ends were trimmed by 0 bases and 6 bases, with 5 bases remaining between them. The CDR3 is 11 amino acids. CDR3: CSARDRAEAFF. In nucleotides, the CDR3 is TGCAGTGCTAGAGATAGGGCTGAAGCTTTCTTT.

This sequence joins TRBV5-5 and TRBJ1-4; TRBD1 matches 8 bases. Trimming took 4 bases from V and 0 from J; bases not matched to a gene: 5. Germline values: CDR1 SGHKS, CDR2 YYEKEE (reference sequence). This CDR3 has 16 amino acids. CDR3 protein: CASSPGQAATNEKLFF. As DNA, the CDR3 is TGTGCCAGCAGCCCGGGACAGGCTGCAACTAATGAAAAACTGTTTTTT.